The present T cell receptor beta chain was sequenced within a study of PD-L1 blockade in urothelial cancer. Method: immunoSEQ multiplex PCR; TCRdb's copy keeps in-frame clones and lacks some. The table lists about 80,000 clones, roughly 90% of them singletons. CDR1 and CDR2 (germline): LGHNA, YNFKEQ. The V end lost 0 bases, the J end lost 0 bases, and 15 bases lay between the germline ends. The CDR3 has 17 residues. V gene TRBV4-2 combines with J gene TRBJ2-7, with a possible D match to TRBD1 (6 bases). The TCR sequence derives from a woman in her 70s with urothelial cancer. The sample in question was PBMCs, obtained around atezolizumab (anti-PD-L1) treatment. CDR3 coding DNA: TGTGCCAGCAGCCAAGAAGTGGGACAAAAGAGCTCCTACGAGCAGTACTTC. Its translation is CASSQEVGQKSSYEQYF.